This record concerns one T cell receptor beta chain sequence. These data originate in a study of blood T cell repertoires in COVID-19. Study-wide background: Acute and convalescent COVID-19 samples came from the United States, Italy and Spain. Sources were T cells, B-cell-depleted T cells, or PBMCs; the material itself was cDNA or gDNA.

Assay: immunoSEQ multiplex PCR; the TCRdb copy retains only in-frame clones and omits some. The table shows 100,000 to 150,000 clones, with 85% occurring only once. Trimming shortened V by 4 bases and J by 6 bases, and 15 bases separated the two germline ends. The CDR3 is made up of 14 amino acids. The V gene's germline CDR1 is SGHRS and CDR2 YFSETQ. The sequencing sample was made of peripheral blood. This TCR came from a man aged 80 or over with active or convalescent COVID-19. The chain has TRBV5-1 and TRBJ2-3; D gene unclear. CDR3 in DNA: TGCGCCAGCAGCCGCCCTGAAACTCTGGATACGCAGTATTTT. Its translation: CASSRPETLDTQYF.